The sequence of this TCR beta chain was determined in a study of OX40 agonist ivuxolimab in advanced cancers. Study-level background: Cancers in dose escalation were hepatocellular, melanoma, renal cell and head and neck. Eligibility rules accepted prior anti-PD-1, anti-PD-L1 or anti-CTLA-4 therapy, and over 35% had some. Study observations and caveats: Partial responders at 0.1-3.0 mg/kg showed near-lowest clonal expansion.

Clones were sequenced by immunoSEQ multiplex PCR, and TCRdb holds only the in-frame ones, with some missing. The sample carries about 86,000 clones, around nine tenths recorded once. In regard to this clone: Its antigen is unidentified.

From germline, CDR1 is MNHEY and CDR2 SMNVEV (reference sequence). This CDR3 is 15 amino acids long. Trimming pared 5 bases from V and 0 bases from J, leaving 14 bases between. Peripheral blood came from all dose cohorts at three timepoints. The receptor's source is an adult with an advanced solid tumor such as melanoma, head and neck, liver or kidney cancer. This sample comprised CD4+ or CD8+ T cells sorted from blood, obtained in a trial of the OX40 agonist ivuxolimab. V gene TRBV27 combines with J gene TRBJ2-7; maybe TRBD2 (6 bases). The CDR3 is CASSELGGGSYEQYF. The DNA of the CDR3 is TGTGCCAGCAGTGAATTGGGGGGTGGCTCCTACGAGCAGTACTTC.